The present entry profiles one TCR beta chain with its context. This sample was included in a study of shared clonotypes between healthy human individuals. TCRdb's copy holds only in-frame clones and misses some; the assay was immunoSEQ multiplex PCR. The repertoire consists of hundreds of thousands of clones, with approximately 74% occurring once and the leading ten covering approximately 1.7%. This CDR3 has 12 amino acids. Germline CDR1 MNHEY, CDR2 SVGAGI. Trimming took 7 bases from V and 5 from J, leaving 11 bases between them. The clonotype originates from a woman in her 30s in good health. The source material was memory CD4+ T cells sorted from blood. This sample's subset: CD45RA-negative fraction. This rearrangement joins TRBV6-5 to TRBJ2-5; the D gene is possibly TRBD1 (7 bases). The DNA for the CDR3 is TGTGCCAGCAAGACAGGGAGGGAGACCCAGTACTTC. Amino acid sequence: CASKTGRETQYF.